This T cell receptor (beta chain) came from a study of control samples from healthy donors and cancer patients (dated by TCRdb to 2019 to 2021). The method was the immunoSEQ multiplex PCR assay. TCRdb carries this immuneACCESS record with in-frame sequences only. Its versions omit some clonotypes, under half of them owing to an unresolved V gene in the studies checked, with the rest unexplained. This sample gives around 100,000 clones in total; roughly 91% of them show up just once. 7.8% of the sample is taken by the ten largest. The CDR3 spans 15 residues, from the cysteine through the phenylalanine. Only CDR3 DNA is held: 45 bases, read in frame from base 1. From a lookup of the germline V gene, CDR1 and CDR2 are MRHNA and SNTAGT. V is reduced by 3 bases and J by 5 bases, leaving a spacing of 14 bases between them. Concerning this clone: No antigen is known for it. Base qualities are missing; no much larger clone stands one base away.

The TCR sequence derives from a man aged 25-45 years in good health. The sample taken for sequencing was blood. The rearrangement joined TRBV6-4 to TRBJ2-1; the D gene is perhaps TRBD2, on 6 matching bases. The DNA is TGTGCCAGCAGTGATGGTCTAGCGTATCACAATGAGCAGTTCTTC. It is translated as CASSDGLAYHNEQFF.